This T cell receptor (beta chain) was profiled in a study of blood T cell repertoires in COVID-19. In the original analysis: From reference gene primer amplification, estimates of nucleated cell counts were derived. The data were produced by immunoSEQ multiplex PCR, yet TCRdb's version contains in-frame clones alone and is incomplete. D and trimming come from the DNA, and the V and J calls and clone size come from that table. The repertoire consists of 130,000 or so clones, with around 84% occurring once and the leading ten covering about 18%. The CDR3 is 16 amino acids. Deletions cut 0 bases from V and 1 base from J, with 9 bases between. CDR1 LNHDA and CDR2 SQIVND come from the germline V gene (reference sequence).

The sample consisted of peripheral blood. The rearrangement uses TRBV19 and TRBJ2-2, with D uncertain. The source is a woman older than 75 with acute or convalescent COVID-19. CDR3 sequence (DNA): TGTGCCAGTAGTATAGATTATATGAGGAACACCGGGGAGCTGTTTTTT. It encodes CASSIDYMRNTGELFF.